This T cell receptor beta chain was sequenced in a study of graft-versus-host responses after intestinal transplantation. The assay was immunoSEQ multiplex PCR, and TCRdb's table has in-frame clones only and misses some. The sample holds about 85,000 clones; 85% to 95% are singletons and the top ten take 7.6%. Germline V gene sequence: CDR1 SGDLS, CDR2 YYNGEE. V shed 4 bases and J shed 7 bases, with 14 bases lying between them. CDR3 length equals 13 residues. On this clone itself: What it recognizes is unknown.

The sequences come from unstimulated CD8+ T cells sorted from spleen or lymph node cells, collected before transplant. The chain couples TRBV9 to TRBJ2-5; the D gene is possibly TRBD2 (6 bases). This receptor was taken from a human donor who was the organ donor for an intestinal transplant. The CDR3 DNA sequence: TGTGCCAGCAGCCCCTGGGACTCAGGGACCCAGTACTTC. As protein: CASSPWDSGTQYF.